This T cell receptor beta chain originates from a study of shared clonotypes between healthy human individuals (dated by TCRdb to the early 2020s). Notes on the research overall: Two women and a few men aged 18 to 49 years were included in the cohort. Per donor, three plates each were used for CD4 naive and CD4 memory, two for CD8 naive, and one for CD8 memory. To estimate repertoire size and how much clonotype sharing occurs between individuals, the study deeply sequenced the blood TCR repertoires of about five healthy adults. Different laboratories and diverse techniques were used to prepare libraries and sequence TCR repertoires, to increase sequencing depth and limit assay-specific biases. Leukapheresis yielded between about 0.85 and 10 billion PBMCs per donor. Findings and caveats that apply to the study as a whole: Roughly 5% of naive CD4, around 3.6% of naive CD8, roughly 2.5% of memory CD4, and over 0.35% of memory CD8 clonotypes were shared across a few donors. Incomplete sequencing was indicated by rarefaction of sorted-subset datasets, despite the large sequencing depth. Only blood was sampled, and tissue TCR repertoires likely differ from those in blood. Compared with non-shared clonotypes, clonotypes shared by all four sorted-subset donors had higher generation probabilities. Pairwise subsampling led to the expectation that sequencing depth would affect the degree of clonotype sharing among donors. The genetic and exposure-history diversity represented was limited by the small number of donors. Larger estimated clonotype richness was generally found for naive subsets than for memory subsets.

Healthy HIV-negative adults with no recently reported acute infections or vaccinations were included as donors. Only Caucasian adults living in Nashville, Tennessee, USA were represented among the donors. CD8 memory samples consisted of magnetically selected CD45RO+ cells combined with CCR7-negative CD45RA+ effector memory (TemRA) cells. Blood was obtained by leukapheresis, after which PBMCs were separated by Ficoll-Histopaque density gradient centrifugation and cryopreserved in liquid nitrogen vapor phase. Analytical flow cytometry was used to check the purity and quantity of every magnetically sorted T cell population. Genomic DNA was isolated from each sorted fraction and quantified by UV absorbance on a Nanodrop 2000c. Using the deep immunoSEQ assay, multiplex PCR amplified TCR CDR3 regions from genomic DNA. Extracted genomic DNA from each cell subset was distributed evenly across all wells of several immunoSEQ 96-well plates, and each plate was treated as a replicate. Each replicate PCR for sorted subsets received roughly 0.2 ug genomic DNA, equal to roughly 30,000 T cell genomes. Purified libraries were measured with a Qubit 3.0 fluorometer, size-checked on a Bioanalyzer 2100, and measured again with the KAPA Library Quantification kit. Each immunoSEQ 96-well plate was sequenced on its own single-read 150-cycle Illumina NextSeq 550 flow cell. Per the source publication's procedure: The immunoSEQ output contained only junctional sequences without quality scores, so filtering could not match that applied to full-length reads. To assign V/J genes and CDR3, sequences were annotated against IMGT germline references using PyIR, a Python wrapper for IgBLAST v1.9. Reads were filtered out if the reads had weak V/J assignments (E-value above 1e-6), no CDR3, stop codons, out-of-frame junctions, or ambiguous translated residues. A V3J clonotype was defined by an identical inferred V gene, J gene, and CDR3 amino acid sequence. Percentage overlap between repertoires was calculated by dividing the number of shared unique clonotypes by the size of the smaller repertoire. Richness of each repertoire was evaluated using RTK rarefaction, the Chao1 estimator, and Recon v2.1 estimates of unobserved clonotypes. Generation probabilities for all TCRbeta clonotypes obtained by the gDNA method from several donors were computed using OLGA. TCRdb carries this immuneACCESS record with in-frame sequences only. Its versions omit some clonotypes, under half of them owing to an unresolved V gene in the studies checked, with the rest unexplained. D and trimming were read from the DNA, whereas the V and J calls and clone size are those reported in that table. Across this sample there are roughly 120,000 clones, with about two thirds seen only once. The ten biggest clones cover around 25% of the sample.

As concerns this clone: The clone's antigen remains unknown. No much larger clone is present one base from it, and per-base qualities are unavailable.

Including cysteine and phenylalanine, the CDR3 has 14 amino acids. CDR3 DNA is the only sequence kept; it has 42 bases, read in frame from the first base. Per the germline V gene, MGHRA is the CDR1 and YSYEKL is the CDR2. Deletion took 8 bases off V and 9 bases off J, with a span of 20 bases between the germline ends. The sequenced sample consisted of memory CD8+ T cells sorted from blood. The cell subset or site label, read with the paper, signifies: CD45RO+ cells pooled with CCR7-negative TemRA cells. Recombination joined TRBV4-1 with TRBJ1-3; the D gene is perhaps TRBD1, on 5 matching bases. This receptor was taken from a woman aged 25-40 years in good health. DNA sequence: TGCGCCAGCGGGAAGACAGTCTGGAAGGGCACCATATATTTT. Its protein product is CASGKTVWKGTIYF.